A selection of T cell receptor beta chains follows, all from one sample in a study of long-term antiretroviral therapy in people with HIV. Sequencing used immunoSEQ multiplex PCR; TCRdb keeps in-frame clones, though not all of them. The sample comprises 15,000 to 20,000 clones, around 79% of which are singletons, and roughly a tenth rests with the top ten. Sequencing was performed on unsorted PBMCs, taken 2.3 years after starting antiretroviral therapy. The receptor set was obtained from a middle-aged woman with HIV. The CDR3 runs from the conserved cysteine through the conserved F or W. The D gene is left open where the match is weak. Clone size is shown for a subset of rows, as once, few, many or a class of expanded clone.

J gene | V gene | D gene | clone size | CDR3 DNA | CDR3 protein
TRBJ2-7 | TRBV11-2 | - | - | TGTGCCAGCAGCTTAGAAGGGACCCAAGGTTCCTACGAGCAGTACTTC | CASSLEGTQGSYEQYF
TRBJ2-7 | TRBV29-1 | - | - | TGCAGCGTTGAGTCGGGGACCGGAATAAACTACGAGCAGTACTTC | CSVESGTGINYEQYF
TRBJ2-7 | TRBV7-2 | TRBD2 | - | TGTGCCAGCAGCTTAGCGGCTAGCGGGGGAGGTCTCGAGCAGTACTTC | CASSLAASGGGLEQYF
TRBJ1-6 | TRBV19 | - | - | TGTGCCAGTACCCCCGAGGGCTATAATTCACCCCTCCACTTT | CASTPEGYNSPLHF
TRBJ2-7 | TRBV13 | - | medium-sized | TGTGCCAGCAGCATAACGACAGAGAGTAGCGAGCAGTACTTC | CASSITTESSEQYF
TRBJ1-4 | TRBV6-5 | TRBD1 | - | TGTGCCACCTCGGCCAGGGGACAGGGGGAGGTAAAACTGTTTTTT | CATSARGQGEVKLFF
TRBJ1-6 | TRBV7-2 | - | - | TGTGCCAGCAGCTTAGAAGGATCAGGCTCCTATAATTCACCCCTCCACTTT | CASSLEGSGSYNSPLHF
TRBJ2-2 | TRBV9 | - | - | TGTGCCAGCACCCACTCTCTGTCGGGGGCCGGAGACACCGGGGAGCTGTTTTTT | CASTHSLSGAGDTGELFF
TRBJ2-7 | TRBV6-5 | TRBD1 | - | TGTGCCAGCAGTTGGGGGACAGGGGTTTACGAGCAGTACTTC | CASSWGTGVYEQYF
TRBJ1-1 | TRBV10-2 | - | - | TGCGCCAGCAGTGATACCGGGACGGGGAACACTGAAGCTTTCTTT | CASSDTGTGNTEAFF
TRBJ1-1 | TRBV25-1 | - | - | TGTGCCAGCAGAGAAGGTTACAGGGAGGACACTGAAGCTTTCTTT | CASREGYREDTEAFF
TRBJ1-1 | TRBV19 | TRBD1 | - | TGTGCCAGTAGTATAGACCGGGACAGGGGTATCCGTTCGGGCACTGAAGCTTTCTTT | CASSIDRDRGIRSGTEAFF
TRBJ1-2 | TRBV2 | - | few | TGTGCCAGCAGTGCGTTATATGGCTACACCTTC | CASSALYGYTF
TRBJ2-1 | TRBV4-2 | - | - | TGTGCCAGCAGCCAAGGGGCAGCCGGGATCCACAATGAGCAGTTCTTC | CASSQGAAGIHNEQFF
TRBJ2-1 | TRBV7-2 | TRBD1 | - | TGTGCCAGCAGCTCAAAGTATACAGGGGGCAGAACCTACAATGAGCAGTTCTTC | CASSSKYTGGRTYNEQFF
TRBJ2-1 | TRBV28 | - | - | TGTGCCAGCAGTTTAGTAAAGGGGCAGAGGAATGAGCAGTTCTTC | CASSLVKGQRNEQFF
TRBJ2-5 | TRBV27 | - | - | TGTGCCAGCAGTCGGACGGCTCGGGAGACCCAGTACTTC | CASSRTARETQYF
TRBJ1-6 | TRBV29-1 | - | - | TGCAGCGTTGGGGAAGGTAATTCACCCCTCCACTTT | CSVGEGNSPLHF
TRBJ2-7 | TRBV5-6 | TRBD1 | once | TGTGCCAGCATGGGACAGGGTTCCTCCTACGAGCAGTACTTC | CASMGQGSSYEQYF
TRBJ2-1 | TRBV11-3 | - | - | TGTGCCAGCAGCACACTACCTCCCAAGCAGTTCTTC | CASSTLPPKQFF
TRBJ1-5 | TRBV2 | - | - | TGTGCCAGCACCCGGAGCAATCAGCCCCAGCATTTT | CASTRSNQPQHF
TRBJ2-7 | TRBV20-1 | - | - | TGCAGTGCCCATAGAGACGAGCAGTACTTC | CSAHRDEQYF
TRBJ2-7 | TRBV29-1 | - | - | TGCAGTATGACTTCGGGTAGCTCCTACGAGCAGTACTTC | CSMTSGSSYEQYF
TRBJ1-3 | TRBV5-4 | - | - | TGTGCCAGCAGCTTGCCCGGCTCTGGAAACACCATATATTTT | CASSLPGSGNTIYF
TRBJ2-7 | TRBV14 | TRBD1 | - | TGTGCCAGCAGCCCAGGGCGTCCGGGACAGGACTACGAGCAGTACTTC | CASSPGRPGQDYEQYF
TRBJ1-2 | TRBV2 | - | - | TGTGCCAGCAGTTGGGGGCGCTTGAGCTATGGCTACACCTTC | CASSWGRLSYGYTF
TRBJ1-5 | TRBV28 | TRBD1 | - | TGTGCCAGCGGGACAGGAAATCAGCCCCAGCATTTT | CASGTGNQPQHF
TRBJ2-2 | TRBV18 | - | - | TGTGCCAGCTCACCTAACTACGGCACCGGGGAGCTGTTTTTT | CASSPNYGTGELFF
TRBJ2-7 | TRBV5-6 | TRBD2 | once | TGTGCCACCACCCGCTGGGGGGAGGGCTACGAGCAGTACTTC | CATTRWGEGYEQYF
TRBJ2-7 | TRBV7-6 | - | few | TGTGCCAGCAGCTTCGGACGGAGCTACGAGCAGTACTTC | CASSFGRSYEQYF
TRBJ2-7 | TRBV7-2 | - | few | TGTGCCAGCAGCTTAGTTGAGGGCCCCTACGAGCAGTACTTC | CASSLVEGPYEQYF
TRBJ1-1 | TRBV9 | - | - | TGTGCCAGCAGCGTAGGTGATGGGGTGGGCACTGAAGCTTTCTTT | CASSVGDGVGTEAFF
TRBJ1-2 | TRBV29-1 | - | - | TGCAGCGTTGAACGGGGGGCCTATGGCTACACCTTC | CSVERGAYGYTF
TRBJ1-5 | TRBV30 | - | - | TGTGCCTGGAGGGACGAGGGTCAGCCCCAGCATTTT | CAWRDEGQPQHF
TRBJ2-7 | TRBV30 | - | - | TGTGCCTGGAGTGTGGCCGCGGGCAACGAGCAGTACTTC | CAWSVAAGNEQYF
TRBJ1-2 | TRBV6-1 | - | - | TGTGCCAGCAGTGAAGCCGGGGGGCGGGGGCCTAACTATGGCTACACCTTC | CASSEAGGRGPNYGYTF
TRBJ2-3 | TRBV7-7 | TRBD2 | - | TGTGCCAGCAGCCCGGCTAGCGGGAGGCAATCAGATACGCAGTATTTT | CASSPASGRQSDTQYF
TRBJ2-5 | TRBV11-2 | TRBD2 | - | TGTGCCAGCAGCTTAGATGCTAGCGGGGGCCAGACCCAGTACTTC | CASSLDASGGQTQYF
TRBJ1-4 | TRBV30 | - | - | TGTGCCTGGACCCGCGGCGGAAGAAATGAAAAACTGTTTTTT | CAWTRGGRNEKLFF
TRBJ1-4 | TRBV11-2 | TRBD1 | - | TGTGCCAGCCGCCCGACAGGGGGGGGTGAAAAACTGTTTTTT | CASRPTGGGEKLFF
TRBJ1-5 | TRBV2 | TRBD1 | - | TGTGCCAGCGTCAGGGGGCGCGGGCAGCCCCAGCATTTT | CASVRGRGQPQHF
TRBJ2-3 | TRBV7-8 | - | - | TGTGCCAGCAGCTTAGATACGCAGTATTTT | CASSLDTQYF
TRBJ2-2 | TRBV5-1 | TRBD2 | - | TGCGCCAGCAGCGAGGAAGCGGGAGCCACCGGGGAGCTGTTTTTT | CASSEEAGATGELFF
TRBJ2-7 | TRBV19 | TRBD1 | - | TGTGCCAGTAGCCTCCCCGGGACAGGGGGGCGCGGGGTGAAAAACGAGCAGTACTTC | CASSLPGTGGRGVKNEQYF
TRBJ2-2 | TRBV7-9 | - | - | TGTGCCAGCAGCGCCGACCAGGGGATGACCCCAAACACCGGGGAGCTGTTTTTT | CASSADQGMTPNTGELFF
TRBJ2-2 | TRBV30 | - | once | TGTGCCTGGAGTGGCGCTCAGGGGTTTGCCGGGGAGCTGTTTTTT | CAWSGAQGFAGELFF
TRBJ1-4 | TRBV23-1 | - | once | TGCGCCCGAAAAGGTGCAACTAATGAAAAACTGTTTTTT | CARKGATNEKLFF
TRBJ2-7 | TRBV27 | - | few | TGTGCCAGCAGGGTGTTAGGGGCCTACGAGCAGTACTTC | CASRVLGAYEQYF